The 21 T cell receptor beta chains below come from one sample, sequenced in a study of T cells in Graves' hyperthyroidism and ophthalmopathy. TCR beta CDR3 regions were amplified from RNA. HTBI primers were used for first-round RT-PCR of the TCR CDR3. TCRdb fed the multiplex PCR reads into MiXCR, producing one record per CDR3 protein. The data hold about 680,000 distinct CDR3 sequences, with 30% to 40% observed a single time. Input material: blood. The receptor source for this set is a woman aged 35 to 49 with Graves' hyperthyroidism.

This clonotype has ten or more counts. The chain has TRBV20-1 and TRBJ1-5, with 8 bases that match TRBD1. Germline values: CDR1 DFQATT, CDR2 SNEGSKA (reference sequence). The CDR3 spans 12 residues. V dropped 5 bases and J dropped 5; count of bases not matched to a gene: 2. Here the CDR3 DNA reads TGCAGTGCTCGGACAGGGTATCAGCCCCAGCATTTT. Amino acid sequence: CSARTGYQPQHF.

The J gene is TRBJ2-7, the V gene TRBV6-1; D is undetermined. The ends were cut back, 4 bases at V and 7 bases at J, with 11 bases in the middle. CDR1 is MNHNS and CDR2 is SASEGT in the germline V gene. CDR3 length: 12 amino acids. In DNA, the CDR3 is TGTGCCAGCAGTGGAACTTACACGGAGCAGTACTTC. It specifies CASSGTYTEQYF.

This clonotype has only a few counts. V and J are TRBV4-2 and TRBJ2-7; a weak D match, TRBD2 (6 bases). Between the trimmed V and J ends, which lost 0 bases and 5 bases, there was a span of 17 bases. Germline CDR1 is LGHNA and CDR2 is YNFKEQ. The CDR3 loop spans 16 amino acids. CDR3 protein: CASSQDLGRRRDEQYF. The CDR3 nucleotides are TGTGCCAGCAGCCAAGATTTGGGAAGGCGGAGGGACGAGCAGTACTTC.

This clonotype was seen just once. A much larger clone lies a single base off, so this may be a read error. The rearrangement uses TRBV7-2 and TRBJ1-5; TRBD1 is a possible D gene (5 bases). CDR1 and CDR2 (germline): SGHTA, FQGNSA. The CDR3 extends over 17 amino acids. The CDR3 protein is CASSRTTGTDSNRPQHF. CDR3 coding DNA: TGTGCCAGCAGCCGTACCACCGGGACGGATAGCAATCGGCCCCAGCATTTT.

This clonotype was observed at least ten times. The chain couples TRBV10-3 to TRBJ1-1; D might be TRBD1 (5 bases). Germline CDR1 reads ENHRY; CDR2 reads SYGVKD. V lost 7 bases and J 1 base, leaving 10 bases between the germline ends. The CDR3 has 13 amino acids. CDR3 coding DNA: TGTGCCATCACCCAGACAGAGAACACTGAAGCTTTCTTT. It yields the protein CAITQTENTEAFF.

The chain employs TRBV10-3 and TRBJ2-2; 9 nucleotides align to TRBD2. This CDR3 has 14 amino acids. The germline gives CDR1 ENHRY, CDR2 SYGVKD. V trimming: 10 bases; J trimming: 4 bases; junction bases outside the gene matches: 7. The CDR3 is CASIPSGVTGELFF. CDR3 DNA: TGTGCCAGCATCCCTAGCGGGGTCACCGGGGAGCTGTTTTTT.

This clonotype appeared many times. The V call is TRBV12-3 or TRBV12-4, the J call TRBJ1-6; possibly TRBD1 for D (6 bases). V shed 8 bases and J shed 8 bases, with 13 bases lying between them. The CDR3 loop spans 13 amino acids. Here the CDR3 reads CASGRDTYSPLHF. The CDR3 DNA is TGTGCCAGCGGCCGGGACACCTATTCACCCCTCCACTTT.

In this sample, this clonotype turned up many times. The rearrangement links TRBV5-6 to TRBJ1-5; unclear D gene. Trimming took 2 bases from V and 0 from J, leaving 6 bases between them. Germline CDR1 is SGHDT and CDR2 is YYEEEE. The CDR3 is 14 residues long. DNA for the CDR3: TGTGCCAGCAGCTTACTAGGTAGCAATCAGCCCCAGCATTTT. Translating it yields CASSLLGSNQPQHF.

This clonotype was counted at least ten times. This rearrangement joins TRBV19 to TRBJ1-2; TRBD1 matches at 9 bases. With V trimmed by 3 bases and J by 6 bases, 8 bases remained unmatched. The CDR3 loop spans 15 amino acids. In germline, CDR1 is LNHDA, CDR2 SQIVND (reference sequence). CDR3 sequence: CASSIQRDRVDGYTF. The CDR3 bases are TGTGCCAGTAGTATCCAACGGGACAGGGTTGATGGCTACACCTTC.

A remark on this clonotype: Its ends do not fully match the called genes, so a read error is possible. The chain's CDR3 is CASSHKRTGYAFDF. The CDR3 DNA follows: TGTGCCAGCAGCCATAAGAGGACAGGGTATGCCTTCGACTTC. V and J are TRBV27 and TRBJ1-2; 8 positions match TRBD1. The germline CDR1 and CDR2 sequences are MNHEY and SMNVEV (reference sequence). The CDR3 loop spans 14 amino acids.

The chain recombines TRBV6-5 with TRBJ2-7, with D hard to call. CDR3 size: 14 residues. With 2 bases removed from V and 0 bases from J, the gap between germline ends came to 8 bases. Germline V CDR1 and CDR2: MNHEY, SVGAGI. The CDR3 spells CASSYDDSSYEQYF. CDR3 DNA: TGTGCCAGCAGTTACGACGACTCCTCCTACGAGCAGTACTTC.

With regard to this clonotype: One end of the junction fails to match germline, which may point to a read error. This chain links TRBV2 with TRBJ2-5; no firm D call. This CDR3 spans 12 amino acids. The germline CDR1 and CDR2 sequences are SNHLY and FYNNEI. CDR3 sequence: CASSTRQETLYF. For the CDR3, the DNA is TGTGCCAGCAGTACCCGCCAAGAGACCCTGTACTTC.

The CDR3 reads CASSVASGPTDTQYF. For the CDR3, the DNA is TGTGCCAGCAGCGTAGCTAGCGGCCCCACAGATACGCAGTATTTT. J is TRBJ2-3 and V is TRBV9, with 7 bases fitting TRBD2. Germline CDR1 and CDR2: SGDLS and YYNGEE. The CDR3 contains 15 residues. V shed 0 bases, J shed 2 bases, and the junction held 3 bases outside the gene matches.

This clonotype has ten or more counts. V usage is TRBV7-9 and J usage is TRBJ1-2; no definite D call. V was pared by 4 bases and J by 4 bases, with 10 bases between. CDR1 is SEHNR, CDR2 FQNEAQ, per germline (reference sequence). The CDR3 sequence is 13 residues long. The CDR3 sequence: CASSSTVSYGYTF. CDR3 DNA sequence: TGTGCCAGCAGCTCTACAGTGAGCTATGGCTACACCTTC.

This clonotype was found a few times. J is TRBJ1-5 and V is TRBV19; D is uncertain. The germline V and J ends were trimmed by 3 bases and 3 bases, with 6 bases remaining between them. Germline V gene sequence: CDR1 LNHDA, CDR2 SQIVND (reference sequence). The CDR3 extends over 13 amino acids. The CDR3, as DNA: TGTGCCAGTAGTATGACATCCAATCAGCCCCAGCATTTT. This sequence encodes CASSMTSNQPQHF.

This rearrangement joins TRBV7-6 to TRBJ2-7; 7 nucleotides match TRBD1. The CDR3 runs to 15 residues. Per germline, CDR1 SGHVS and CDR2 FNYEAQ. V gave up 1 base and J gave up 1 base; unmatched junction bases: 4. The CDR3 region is CASSLGYRGSYEQYF. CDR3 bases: TGTGCCAGCAGCTTAGGGTACAGGGGTTCCTACGAGCAGTACTTC.

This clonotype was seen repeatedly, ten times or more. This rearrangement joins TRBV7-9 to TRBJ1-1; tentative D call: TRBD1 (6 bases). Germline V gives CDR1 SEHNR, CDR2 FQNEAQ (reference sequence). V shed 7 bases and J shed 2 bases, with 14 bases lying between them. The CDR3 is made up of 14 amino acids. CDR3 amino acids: CASTSSGDNTEAFF. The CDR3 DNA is TGTGCCAGCACGTCCTCAGGGGATAACACTGAAGCTTTCTTT.

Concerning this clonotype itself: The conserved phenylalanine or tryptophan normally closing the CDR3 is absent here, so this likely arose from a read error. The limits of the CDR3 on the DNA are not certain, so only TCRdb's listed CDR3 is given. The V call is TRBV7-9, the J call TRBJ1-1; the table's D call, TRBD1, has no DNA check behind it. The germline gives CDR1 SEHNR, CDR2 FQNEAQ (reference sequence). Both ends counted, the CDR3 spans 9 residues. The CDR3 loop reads CASKGRGLM.

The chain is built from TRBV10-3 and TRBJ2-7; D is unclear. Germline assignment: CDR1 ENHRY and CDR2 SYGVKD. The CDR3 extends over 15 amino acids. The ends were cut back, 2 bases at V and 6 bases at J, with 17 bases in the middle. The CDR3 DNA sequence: TGTGCCATCAGTGAGGCCAGGTCCGGGTTCGGCGAGCAGTACTTC. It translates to CAISEARSGFGEQYF.

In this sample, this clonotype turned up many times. CDR3 protein: CASSLAGGKETQYF. DNA for the CDR3: TGTGCCAGCAGCCTCGCCGGAGGGAAGGAGACCCAGTACTTC. The genes are TRBV7-2 and TRBJ2-5; D possibly corresponds to TRBD2 (6 bases). Trimming stripped 5 bases from V and 5 bases from J, with 15 bases between. This CDR3 contains 14 residues. CDR1 and CDR2 from the germline V gene are SGHTA and FQGNSA. The full variable domain, completed using reference TRBV7-2 and TRBJ2-5, is GAGVSQSPSNKVTEKGKDVELRCDPISGHTALYWYRQSLGQGLEFLIYFQGNSAPDKSGLPSDRFSAERTGGSVSTLTIQRTQQEDSAVYLCASSLAGGKETQYFGPGTRLLVL.

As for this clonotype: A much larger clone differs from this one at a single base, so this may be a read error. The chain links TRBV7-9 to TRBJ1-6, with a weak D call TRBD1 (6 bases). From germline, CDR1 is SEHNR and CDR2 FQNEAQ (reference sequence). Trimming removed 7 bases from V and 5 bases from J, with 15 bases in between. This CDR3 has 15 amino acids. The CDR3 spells CASNRGANDNSPLHF. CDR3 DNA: TGTGCCAGCAATCGGGGGGCTAACGATAATTCACCCCTCCACTTT.